The 28 T cell receptor beta chains in this list originate from one sample, sequenced in a study of glioma-infiltrating T cells after dendritic cell vaccination. The repertoire was sequenced with immunoSEQ multiplex PCR; TCRdb's copy has only in-frame clones and lacks some. The sample records tens of thousands of clones, over 85% being singletons. The sample here was blood, taken before dendritic cell vaccination. Source of these receptors: a human donor with glioblastoma.

V and J are TRBV7-9 and TRBJ2-1; D is uncertain. The length of the CDR3 is 15 residues. Trimming removed 1 base at V and 3 bases at J, with 10 bases between. Germline V gene sequence: CDR1 SEHNR, CDR2 FQNEAQ (reference sequence). The CDR3 coding sequence is TGTGCCAGCAGCTTAGGGTGGGCTCGCTACAATGAGCAGTTCTTC. The encoded protein is CASSLGWARYNEQFF.

J is TRBJ2-7 and V is TRBV4-1; TRBD1 matches 9 bases. The CDR3 is 15 amino acids. The germline V gene has CDR1 MGHRA and CDR2 YSYEKL. The V gene end was trimmed by 5 bases and the J gene end by 0 bases; junction bases not matched to a gene: 5. The CDR3 DNA is TGCGCCAGCAGCACGGGACAGGGAGGCTCCTACGAGCAGTACTTC. Protein sequence: CASSTGQGGSYEQYF.

The V and J genes are TRBV7-8 and TRBJ2-5; D is uncertain. V was pared by 0 bases and J by 5 bases, with 7 bases between. Germline V lookup: CDR1 SGHVS, CDR2 FQNEAQ. This CDR3 has 13 amino acids. DNA for the CDR3: TGTGCCAGCAGCTTAGCCCGCGAGGAGACCCAGTACTTC. Encoded protein: CASSLAREETQYF.

The chain is built from TRBV19 and TRBJ2-4; 13 bases align to TRBD2. V was pared by 4 bases and J by 6 bases, with 15 bases of the junction left unmatched. Germline V gene data show CDR1 as LNHDA and CDR2 as SQIVND (reference sequence). The CDR3 length is 19 residues. The DNA of the CDR3 is TGTGCCAGTAGTACCCTTACTAGCGGGGGGGTCCTCGAGCGAAACATTCAGTACTTC. Protein sequence: CASSTLTSGGVLERNIQYF.

This clone was seen once. The junction does not match germline at one end; this may be a read error. This chain uses TRBV7-7 with TRBJ2-3, with D possibly being TRBD2 (7 bases). This CDR3 spans 16 amino acids. Germline loops: CDR1 SSHAT, CDR2 FNYEAQ (reference sequence). The CDR3 DNA is TGTGCTAGCAGCTTAGTGGCAGGCGGGGGCTCAGATACGCAGTATTTT. Residues: CASSLVAGGGSDTQYF.

The chain uses TRBV19 and TRBJ1-1, with TRBD1 matching 7 bases. CDR3 size: 15 residues. Germline lookup yields CDR1 LNHDA and CDR2 SQIVND (reference sequence). With 3 bases clipped from V and 1 base from J, the junction kept 5 bases outside the gene matches. The CDR3 nucleotides read TGTGCCAGTAGTATTTTAGGGACAGAGAACACTGAAGCTTTCTTT. Translating it yields CASSILGTENTEAFF.

The chain couples TRBV10-2 to TRBJ2-3; D uncertain. CDR3 length equals 13 residues. Deletions cut 3 bases from V and 8 bases from J, with 12 bases between. Germline lookup yields CDR1 WSHSY and CDR2 SAAADI. The CDR3 DNA is TGCGCCAGCAGTGACGGTTGGTCCGCTACGCAGTATTTT. Amino acids: CASSDGWSATQYF.

The rearrangement uses TRBV5-8 and TRBJ1-3; D is ambiguous. The V end lost 2 bases, the J end lost 1 base, and 10 bases lay between the germline ends. Germline CDR1 SGHTS, CDR2 YDEGEE. The CDR3 extends over 15 amino acids. The CDR3 region has the DNA TGTGCCAGCAGCTTTATGTCAGCGTCTGGAAACACCATATATTTT. Protein sequence: CASSFMSASGNTIYF.

J is TRBJ2-5 and V is TRBV27; weak D call: TRBD1 (5 bases). The V end was cut by 8 bases, the J end by 0 bases, with 19 bases between. The CDR3 is 16 amino acids. Germline CDR1 MNHEY, CDR2 SMNVEV (reference sequence). CDR3 nucleotides: TGTGCCAGCTGTAAATTTGGGGCCGGATACCAAGAGACCCAGTACTTC. This translates into CASCKFGAGYQETQYF.

The chain combines TRBV2 with TRBJ1-1, with a possible D match to TRBD1 (5 bases). CDR3 length: 16 residues. Germline V gives CDR1 SNHLY, CDR2 FYNNEI. With 4 bases removed from V and 4 bases from J, the gap between germline ends came to 19 bases. The CDR3 DNA sequence: TGTGCCAGCAGTGGTCGACGCACAAGGGGTAGCACTGAAGCTTTCTTT. It specifies CASSGRRTRGSTEAFF.

V is TRBV5-4 and J is TRBJ2-7, with TRBD2 as a possible D gene (6 bases). V gave up 4 bases and J gave up 3 bases, with 14 bases separating them. The CDR3 length is 14 residues. CDR1 SGHNT and CDR2 YYREEE come from the germline V gene (reference sequence). Here the CDR3 DNA reads TGTGCCAGCAGCCCCCGGGACGGGAGCTACGAGCAGTACTTC. Protein product: CASSPRDGSYEQYF.

The V and J genes are TRBV27 and TRBJ1-1; 7 nucleotides match TRBD1. The CDR3 extends over 20 amino acids. Germline loops: CDR1 MNHEY, CDR2 SMNVEV (reference sequence). The V segment lost 6 bases and the J segment 0 bases; nucleotides outside the gene matches: 22. The CDR3 reads CASSLLPVTGTALMNTEAFF. For the CDR3, the DNA is TGTGCCAGCAGCCTTCTGCCGGTTACCGGGACAGCCCTTATGAACACTGAAGCTTTCTTT.

There are a few counts of this clone. The rearrangement joins TRBV29-1 to TRBJ1-2; 12 bases align to TRBD1. V lost 2 bases and J lost 3; bases outside the gene matches: 10. The CDR3 covers 17 residues. CDR1 is SQVTM and CDR2 is ANQGSEA in the germline V gene. CDR3 DNA sequence: TGCAGCGTTGAATCAAGCCCGGGGACAGGGGGCGACTATGGCTACACCTTC. Residues: CSVESSPGTGGDYGYTF.

On this clone itself: The CDR3 does not end in the conserved phenylalanine or tryptophan, so this is likely a read error. Because the CDR3's place on the DNA is in doubt, the DNA is left out and the CDR3 is given as listed by TCRdb. V is TRBV5-1 and J is TRBJ2-3; TRBD2 is taken as the D call from the table, unchecked against the DNA. The germline CDR1 and CDR2 sequences are SGHRS and YFSETQ. The CDR3 extends over 13 residues, inclusive of both ends. CDR3 sequence: CASSLEFRREKIL.

V gene TRBV10-3 combines with J gene TRBJ1-1; 9 positions agree with TRBD1. Looked up from germline, CDR1 is ENHRY and CDR2 is SYGVKD. The CDR3 consists of 14 residues. J was trimmed by 4 bases and V by 6 bases; bases with no gene match: 6. The CDR3 region is CAIREGQGGTEAFF. CDR3 DNA sequence: TGTGCCATCAGGGAGGGACAGGGAGGCACTGAAGCTTTCTTT.

The chain combines TRBV6-6 with TRBJ1-2, with TRBD1 matching 10 bases. J lost 5 bases, V lost 4 bases, and 10 bases had no gene match. The CDR3 runs to 16 residues. Looked up from germline, CDR1 is MNHNY and CDR2 is SVGAGI (reference sequence). The CDR3 bases are TGTGCCAGCAGTTCATCGACAGGGGGCAGTTTATATGGCTACACCTTC. This encodes CASSSSTGGSLYGYTF.

This clone showed up just once. This chain joins TRBV7-3 and TRBJ2-7, with 7 bases identical to TRBD2. This CDR3 region has 13 residues. Germline-derived CDR1 and CDR2 are SGHTA and FQGTGA. The junction had 1 base not matched to a gene; V was cut back by 0 bases and J by 5 bases. CDR3 protein: CASSLTLADEQYF. The CDR3 DNA follows: TGTGCCAGCAGCTTAACTCTAGCGGACGAGCAGTACTTC.

The chain joins TRBV30 to TRBJ2-6, with D perhaps matching TRBD1 (6 bases). The CDR3 covers 15 residues. The ends were cut back, 4 bases at V and 0 bases at J, with 10 bases in the middle. Germline-derived CDR1 and CDR2 are GTSNPN and SVGIG (reference sequence). The CDR3 spells CAWTHRASGANVLTF. In nucleotides, the CDR3 is TGTGCCTGGACCCACAGGGCCTCTGGGGCCAACGTCCTGACTTTC.

This chain connects TRBV4-1 to TRBJ2-3, with TRBD1 identical over 7 bases. Germline values: CDR1 MGHRA, CDR2 YSYEKL. The CDR3 has 14 amino acids. Germline trimming cut 3 bases from V and 4 bases from J; bases unmatched to any gene: 4. The CDR3 spells CASSHGTVSDTQYF. Written as DNA, the CDR3 is TGCGCCAGCAGCCATGGGACAGTTTCAGATACGCAGTATTTT.

The rearrangement links TRBV2 to TRBJ2-3; 9 bases agree with TRBD2. The germline V gene has CDR1 SNHLY and CDR2 FYNNEI. The CDR3 has 17 amino acids. V was pared by 7 bases and J by 1 base, with 12 bases of the junction left unmatched. The CDR3 coding sequence is TGTGCCAGCATAGGCAGGACTAGCGTTTTCGGCACAGATACGCAGTATTTT. Its translation is CASIGRTSVFGTDTQYF. Full variable domain (outside the CDR3, taken from reference TRBV2 and TRBJ2-3): EPEVTQTPSHQVTQMGQEVILRCVPISNHLYFYWYRQILGQKVEFLVSFYNNEISEKSEIFDDQFSVERPDGSNFTLKIRSTKLEDSAMYFCASIGRTSVFGTDTQYFGPGTRLTVL.

This clone occurred once. V is TRBV7-3 and J is TRBJ2-3; 7 bases line up with TRBD2. With V trimmed by 6 bases and J by 1 base, 4 bases remained unmatched. This CDR3 is 14 amino acids long. The germline CDR1 and CDR2 sequences are SGHTA and FQGTGA. As DNA, the CDR3 is TGTGCCAGCAGGGAGGCGGGAGGCACAGATACGCAGTATTTT. Translated, it gives CASREAGGTDTQYF.

This clone was counted once. The chain has TRBV7-9 and TRBJ2-3, with 7 bases aligning to TRBD2. Germline V gene sequence: CDR1 SEHNR, CDR2 FQNEAQ (reference sequence). The CDR3 has 15 residues. Trimming removed 4 bases from V and 2 bases from J; junction bases left unmatched: 6. The CDR3 is CASSWAAGTTDTQYF. CDR3 bases: TGTGCCAGCAGCTGGGCAGCGGGGACCACAGATACGCAGTATTTT.

This rearrangement joins TRBV7-2 to TRBJ1-1; D uncertain. The V gene's germline CDR1 is SGHTA and CDR2 FQGNSA. Trimming removed 7 bases at V and 4 bases at J, with 13 bases between. The CDR3 extends over 13 amino acids. CDR3 sequence (DNA): TGTGCCAGCAACGGACTGGGAGGCACTGAAGCTTTCTTT. Translation gives CASNGLGGTEAFF.

J is TRBJ2-5 and V is TRBV30; possibly TRBD1 for D (5 bases). V was clipped by 0 bases and J by 4 bases, with 18 bases between them. CDR3 length: 16 amino acids. Germline CDR1 and CDR2: GTSNPN and SVGIG (reference sequence). CDR3 bases: TGTGCCTGGAGTGTACTGCGCAGGGAATTCGCAGAGACCCAGTACTTC. Its protein is CAWSVLRREFAETQYF.

The V call is TRBV15, the J call TRBJ2-2, with 9 bases that match TRBD1. Germline V gene data show CDR1 as LNHNV and CDR2 as YYDKDF (reference sequence). V trimming: 0 bases; J trimming: 0 bases; junction bases outside the gene matches: 5. The CDR3 totals 18 residues. CDR3 coding DNA: TGTGCCACCAGCAGAGATCGCAGGACAGGGGCGAACACCGGGGAGCTGTTTTTT. Residues: CATSRDRRTGANTGELFF. Filled out from reference TRBV15 and TRBJ2-2, the complete variable domain reads DAMVIQNPRYQVTQFGKPVTLSCSQTLNHNVMYWYQQKSSQAPKLLFHYYDKDFNNEADTPDNFQSRRPNTSFCFLDIRSPGLGDTAMYLCATSRDRRTGANTGELFFGEGSRLTVL.

On this clone itself: An end of the junction differs from the germline gene, which may be a read error. The sample holds other DNA sequences that translate to the same CDR3. The chain combines TRBV5-1 with TRBJ1-6; the D gene is possibly TRBD1 (5 bases). This CDR3 region has 15 residues. Germline V gene sequence: CDR1 SGHRS, CDR2 YFSETQ. CDR3 in amino acids: CASSLDGGGNSPLHF. For the CDR3, the DNA is TGCGCCAGCAGCTTGGATGGGGGAGGGAATTCCCCCCTCCACTTT.

The chain joins TRBV21-1 to TRBJ2-7; TRBD2 reflects the table's D call only, with no check against the DNA. TRBV21-1 is flagged as a pseudogene. This CDR3 region has 16 residues. The CDR3 bases are TGTGCCAGCAGCAAGGATGGGCGGGAAAGATCCTACGAGCAGTACTTC. As protein: CASSKDGRERSYEQYF.

This clone was observed once. This chain uses TRBV23-1 with TRBJ1-3; 10 bases line up with TRBD1. TRBV23-1 belongs to the ORF category, with a function that is uncertain. V trimming: 2 bases; J trimming: 3 bases; junction bases outside the gene matches: 7. The CDR3 spans 17 residues. In DNA form, the CDR3 reads TGCGCCAGCAGTCAACCACTGACAGGGGGCATTGGAAACACCATATATTTT. Its protein product is CASSQPLTGGIGNTIYF.